This T cell receptor (beta chain) was identified during a study of blood T cell repertoires in COVID-19 (dated by TCRdb to about 2020). As for the study more broadly: Collaborator samples came from the United States, Italy and Spain and covered acute and convalescent phases of COVID-19. The prospective study material was composed of cDNA or gDNA derived from T cells, B-cell-depleted T cells, or PBMCs. The dataset comprised deeply sampled blood TCRbeta repertoires from subjects exposed to, actively infected with, or recovered from COVID-19. The repertoires were made available in a free public database intended to serve as a resource for research on the immune response to SARS-CoV-2. Samples were obtained from the ongoing ImmuneRACE study (first 160 participants) and from approximately 1,200 subjects provided by 6 global collaborators. Nearly every sample came with metadata listing a de-identified subject ID, COVID-19 status, age in years and sex. Where HLA class I and class II types were available, the types were taken from metadata supplied by the sample provider, not from assay-based typing. Beyond this particular receptor, the publication reports: Clinical and demographic metadata were provided uncurated, with the amount varying by source and participant.

V and J lose 4 bases and 3 bases, and a span of 14 bases separates them. The CDR3, from cysteine to phenylalanine, totals 16 residues. Kept here is only the CDR3 DNA, which spans 48 bases and is read in frame from base 1. The CDR1 and CDR2 encoded by the germline V gene are SGDLS and YYNGEE. TCRbeta CDR3 regions were amplified from genomic DNA by means of the immunoSEQ Assay, a bias-controlled multiplex PCR. From the authors' description of their analysis: The number of nucleated cells in each sample was estimated from the amplification of reference gene primers within the assay. To quantify the absolute abundance of each unique TCRbeta CDR3 rearrangement, sequence reads were collapsed and filtered. For each sample, productive Simpson clonality was calculated as the square root of Simpson's diversity index over productive rearrangements. TCRdb obtained this table from immuneACCESS and retained in-frame rearrangements with V and J assigned. These tables miss some clones; where compared with another copy, unresolved V genes account for less than half of the shortfall, and the remainder is unexplained. Clone size and V and J calls were adopted from that table, with D and trimming inferred from the DNA. The sample contains roughly 180,000 clones, approximately 86% of them found a single time. Clones ranked in the top ten supply 8% to 11% of the sample.

Each collaborating institution followed its own protocols to collect whole blood in K2EDTA tubes. For TCRbeta analysis, collaborators shipped samples as frozen whole blood, isolated PBMCs, or DNA extracted from either of those sample types. On this clone: Its antigen remains undetermined. There are no base qualities to consult, and no much larger clone falls within one base.

The receptor was isolated from a woman over 75 with active or convalescent COVID-19. Sequencing was done on a sample of peripheral blood. The receptor chain draws on TRBV9 and TRBJ1-6; tentative D gene TRBD1, with 5 bases matching. The sequence in DNA is TGTGCCAGCAGCATTCAGGGTTCTCACTATAATTCACCCCTCCACTTT. Its protein reads: CASSIQGSHYNSPLHF.